The clone carrying this TCR beta chain rates as medium-sized. The antigen remains unidentified. The time point is: sample taken at primary tumor resection. The study sequenced unsorted whole RNA from tumor, nontumor lung or frozen PBMC. The data belong to a study of spatial heterogeneity in lung cancer. In the study overall: Detected beta-chain sequences consistently exceeded alpha-chain sequences.

Using its own MiXCR run on the 5' RACE reads, TCRdb lists one record per CDR3 protein. The table records 20,000 or so distinct CDR3 sequences, under 10% of them present only once. Study conclusions and caveats: Higher tumor mutation counts went along with higher counts of expanded intratumoral alpha and beta TCRs.

The sequenced sample was lung tumor tissue, obtained at surgery. This clonotype was obtained from a male donor with early-stage non-small cell lung cancer.

The CDR3 DNA follows: TGCAGTGCCCCCGGGACGAGGGGCCCGAGTTCACCCCTCCACTTT. Its protein is CSAPGTRGPSSPLHF. The chain has TRBV20-1 and TRBJ1-6, with D perhaps TRBD1 (5 bases). Trimming stripped 6 bases from V and 9 bases from J, with 21 bases between. Germline values: CDR1 DFQATT, CDR2 SNEGSKA (reference sequence). The CDR3 has 15 amino acids.